Listed here are 23 T cell receptor beta chains from one sample, sequenced in a study of Graves' ophthalmopathy and Graves' hyperthyroidism. The authors amplified TCR beta CDR3 regions from RNA transcripts. Scientists carried out first-round RT-PCR using HTBI primers and then a second-round multiplex PCR. TCRdb re-analysed the multiplex PCR reads in MiXCR, keeping a single row per CDR3 protein. The sample has 740,000 or so distinct CDR3 sequences, 40% seen once. Sequenced sample: peripheral blood. The source is an adult man with Graves' ophthalmopathy.

The V and J genes are TRBV6-1 and TRBJ2-5; the match to TRBD1 covers 7 bases. This CDR3 spans 15 amino acids. V shed 5 bases and J 1 base; nucleotides not matched to a gene: 7. Germline values: CDR1 MNHNS, CDR2 SASEGT. In DNA, the CDR3 is TGTGCCAGCAGTTGGGACAGACTGGCCCAAGAGACCCAGTACTTC. Translation: CASSWDRLAQETQYF.

The chain uses TRBV7-9 and TRBJ2-7, with D unclear. The CDR3 is 15 residues long. The germline V and J ends were trimmed by 3 bases and 0 bases, with 12 bases remaining between them. CDR1 is SEHNR and CDR2 is FQNEAQ in the germline V gene (reference sequence). CDR3 region: CASSLVNFVSYEQYF. The CDR3 region has the DNA TGTGCCAGCAGCTTGGTAAATTTCGTCTCCTACGAGCAGTACTTC.

At least ten counts were recorded for this clonotype. This chain joins TRBV9 and TRBJ1-3, with D possibly TRBD1 on 6 matching bases. V was clipped by 0 bases and J by 2 bases, with 9 bases between them. Germline values: CDR1 SGDLS, CDR2 YYNGEE. CDR3 length: 15 amino acids. The CDR3 loop is CASSVGDTTGNTIYF. CDR3 bases: TGTGCCAGCAGCGTAGGGGACACCACTGGAAACACCATATATTTT.

Remarks on this clonotype: The germline gene is not matched at one end of the junction; a read error may be the cause. The rearrangement links TRBV6-2 or TRBV6-3 to TRBJ1-6; tentatively, D is TRBD1 (6 bases). Germline lookup yields CDR1 MNHEY and CDR2 SVGEGT. The CDR3 length is 15 residues. For the CDR3, the DNA is TGTGCCAGCCGAGGCCTCAGGGGATTGGCTTCACCCCACCACTTT. Translated: CASRGLRGLASPHHF.

This clonotype occurred many times. The CDR3 sequence: CASSGQYNSPLHF. As DNA, the CDR3 is TGTGCCAGCAGCGGACAGTATAATTCACCCCTCCACTTT. V is TRBV12-3 or TRBV12-4 and J is TRBJ1-6; TRBD1 might be the D (6 bases). This CDR3 is 13 amino acids long. The ends were cut back, 6 bases at V and 4 bases at J, with 7 bases in the middle.

On this clonotype itself: Given a much more abundant clone one base away, this may be a read error. In this CDR3 the conserved last residue, phenylalanine or tryptophan, is missing, so a read error is likely. The V gene is TRBV7-9, the J gene TRBJ2-7, with TRBD2 matching 8 bases. Trimming took 2 bases from V and 0 from J; bases not matched to a gene: 3. The CDR3 contains 15 residues. Germline loops: CDR1 SEHNR, CDR2 FQNEAQ (reference sequence). CDR3 loop: CASSLSSGGSYEQYL. For the CDR3, the DNA is TGTGCCAGCAGCTTATCCAGCGGGGGCTCCTACGAGCAGTACCTC.

The rearrangement links TRBV20-1 to TRBJ2-2; the match to TRBD2 covers 11 bases. The CDR3 is made up of 19 amino acids. Germline CDR1 DFQATT, CDR2 SNEGSKA (reference sequence). V dropped 0 bases and J dropped 7; count of bases not matched to a gene: 16. The CDR3 is CSARDRSSGRQLVGGELFF. CDR3 nucleotides: TGCAGTGCTAGAGATAGGTCTAGCGGGAGGCAACTTGTTGGCGGGGAGCTGTTTTTT.

This clonotype was counted many times. The junction shows a germline mismatch at one end, possibly a read error. The V and J genes are TRBV7-9 and TRBJ1-2, with 8 bases that match TRBD1. The CDR3 consists of 13 residues. Germline-derived CDR1 and CDR2 are SEHNR and FQNEAQ (reference sequence). CDR3 DNA sequence: TGCGCCAGCAGCCAAGGACAGGGAGAGGGCTACACCTTC. Its translation is CASSQGQGEGYTF.

This chain joins TRBV20-1 and TRBJ1-1; tentatively, D is TRBD1 (6 bases). The V end lost 3 bases, the J end lost 5 bases, and 19 bases lay between the germline ends. Looked up from germline, CDR1 is DFQATT and CDR2 is SNEGSKA (reference sequence). The CDR3 has 15 amino acids. CDR3 protein: CSASRGPLRKTEAFF. In DNA form, the CDR3 reads TGCAGTGCTAGTCGGGGGCCCCTGAGAAAAACTGAAGCTTTCTTT.

This clonotype was observed many times. The chain carries TRBV11-2 and TRBJ2-5, with 15 bases matching TRBD2. Germline CDR1 reads SGHAT; CDR2 reads FQNNGV. The trim removed 5 bases at V and 5 bases at J, leaving 9 bases unmatched. The CDR3 totals 17 residues. CDR3 bases: TGTGCCAGCAGCCCCGGACTAGCGGGAGGGAGAACGGAGACCCAGTACTTC. Amino acids: CASSPGLAGGRTETQYF.

In this sample, this clonotype turned up many times. This rearrangement joins TRBV7-2 to TRBJ1-1, with D hard to call. V was trimmed by 5 bases and J by 5 bases, leaving 12 bases between them. Germline V gene data show CDR1 as SGHTA and CDR2 as FQGNSA. This CDR3 has 13 amino acids. CDR3 bases: TGTGCCAGCAGCGCGCTAAGTTCTACTGAAGCTTTCTTT. Its protein is CASSALSSTEAFF.

CDR3 sequence (DNA): TGTGCCAGCAGCTTAGCGGGGGGCGGCGATCAGCCCCAGCATTTT. Encoded protein: CASSLAGGGDQPQHF. The chain carries TRBV7-2 and TRBJ1-5, with a weak D call TRBD1 (6 bases). Germline V gene lookup returns CDR1 SGHTA and CDR2 FQGNSA. The germline V and J ends were trimmed by 0 bases and 5 bases, with 11 bases remaining between them. The CDR3 contains 15 residues.

Regarding this clonotype: No conserved phenylalanine or tryptophan is present at the end of the CDR3, so a read error is the likely explanation. The DNA is left out, because the CDR3 cannot be placed on it with certainty; the CDR3 is given as TCRdb lists it. The chain couples TRBV2 to TRBJ1-3; the D segment call TRBD1 is taken from the table without a DNA check. The germline V gene encodes CDR1 SNHLY and CDR2 FYNNEI. The length of the CDR3 is 10 amino acids, counting both ends. The CDR3: CAISDEQGYT.

The gene calls are TRBV19 and TRBJ2-7; TRBD1 matches 7 bases. From germline, CDR1 is LNHDA and CDR2 SQIVND (reference sequence). V lost 3 bases and J lost 6; bases outside the gene matches: 8. The CDR3 is 14 residues long. CDR3 sequence: CASSIETGIGEQYF. As DNA, the CDR3 is TGTGCCAGTAGTATCGAGACAGGGATTGGCGAGCAGTACTTC.

In DNA, the CDR3 is TGTGCCAGCAGCGAAACGGGACAGGGCGCTGGAAACACCATATATTTT. Translation: CASSETGQGAGNTIYF. The chain links TRBV7-9 to TRBJ1-3; 9 positions match TRBD1. There are 16 residues in the CDR3. V dropped 5 bases and J dropped 2; count of bases not matched to a gene: 7. In germline, CDR1 is SEHNR, CDR2 FQNEAQ (reference sequence).

The chain combines TRBV2 with TRBJ1-2, with 8 bases fitting TRBD1. The CDR3 has 12 residues. Germline V lookup: CDR1 SNHLY, CDR2 FYNNEI. V lost 8 bases, J lost 4 bases, and 3 bases stayed unmatched. CDR3 region: CASLDRAYGYTF. CDR3 nucleotide sequence: TGTGCCAGCCTGGACAGGGCCTATGGCTACACCTTC.

Notes on this clonotype: This may arise from a read error, as a much more abundant clone is one base away. The missing conserved phenylalanine or tryptophan at the end of this CDR3 makes a read error likely. This chain links TRBV12-3 or TRBV12-4 with TRBJ1-5, with D perhaps matching TRBD1 (5 bases). The CDR3 sequence is 14 residues long. V lost 6 bases and J 3 bases, leaving 12 bases between the germline ends. The CDR3 reads CASRGDGNNQPQHC. CDR3 in DNA: TGTGCCAGCAGGGGGGACGGAAACAATCAGCCCCAGCATTGT.

This clonotype came up many times. The chain employs TRBV20-1 and TRBJ1-1; D is undetermined. CDR1 and CDR2 from the germline V gene are DFQATT and SNEGSKA (reference sequence). The CDR3 has 14 residues. The V end was cut by 0 bases, the J end by 1 base, with 9 bases between. The CDR3 DNA sequence: TGCAGTGCTAGAGATGTCGGTAGGAACACTGAAGCTTTCTTT. This sequence encodes CSARDVGRNTEAFF.

The V gene is TRBV15, the J gene TRBJ2-6; no reliable D call. CDR3 size: 15 residues. CDR1 LNHNV and CDR2 YYDKDF come from the germline V gene (reference sequence). Between the trimmed V and J ends, which lost 5 bases and 0 bases, there was a span of 8 bases. Here the CDR3 DNA reads TGTGCCACCAGCGAACGGACCTCTGGGGCCAACGTCCTGACTTTC. The encoded protein is CATSERTSGANVLTF.

The J gene is TRBJ2-7, the V gene TRBV14; D is undetermined. Looked up from germline, CDR1 is SGHDN and CDR2 is FVKESK. Trimming stripped 0 bases from V and 6 bases from J, with 6 bases between. This CDR3 comprises 12 residues. CDR3 amino acids: CASSQEGPEQYF. CDR3 DNA: TGTGCCAGCAGCCAAGAGGGTCCCGAGCAGTACTTC.

The chain combines TRBV29-1 with TRBJ1-1; weak D call: TRBD1 (6 bases). This CDR3 has 15 amino acids. The germline gives CDR1 SQVTM, CDR2 ANQGSEA. The V gene lost 7 bases and the J gene lost 0 bases, with 18 bases spanning the gap. The CDR3 sequence: CSATLGGTMNTEAFF. The CDR3 bases are TGCAGCGCAACCTTAGGGGGGACAATGAACACTGAAGCTTTCTTT.

Concerning this clonotype: Likely a read error: the CDR3 ends without its conserved phenylalanine or tryptophan. The CDR3: CASSAGTGFRAAEAFS. Here the CDR3 DNA reads TGTGCCAGCAGCGCCGGGACTGGTTTTCGGGCGGCTGAAGCTTTCTCT. The rearrangement uses TRBV9 and TRBJ1-1; TRBD1 might be the D (5 bases). V dropped 3 bases and J dropped 6 bases, with 21 bases sitting between them. Germline V gives CDR1 SGDLS, CDR2 YYNGEE. This CDR3 is 16 amino acids long.

This clonotype was seen a single time. DNA for the CDR3: TGTGCCAGCGGTAGGCAGAGCTACACCTTC. Translated: CASGRQSYTF. The chain recombines TRBV6-4 with TRBJ1-2; D is unresolved. Germline CDR1 is MRHNA and CDR2 is SNTAGT. The CDR3 totals 10 residues. Trimming removed 8 bases from V and 9 bases from J, with 10 bases in between.